Listed here are 17 T cell receptor beta chains from one sample, sequenced in a study of human T cells and chemical hapten exposure. The time point here: patch test 3, about 24 weeks after DPC sensitization. Indicated treatment: therapeutic diphenylcyclopropenone sensitization with weekly scalp DPC. TCRdb fed the RACE reads into MiXCR, producing one record per CDR3 protein. The data hold 82,000 or so distinct CDR3 sequences, with roughly 13% observed a single time. Sequences were derived from whole blood, sampled in connection with sensitization to the hapten diphenylcyclopropenone (DPC). Receptors were obtained from a woman aged 45-65 years with alopecia areata. Some clones in this sample may be carry-over from other donors' samples.

This clonotype has at least ten counts. V usage is TRBV18 and J usage is TRBJ1-1; 9 nucleotides match TRBD1. V gave up 1 base and J gave up 5 bases; unmatched junction bases: 5. CDR3 length: 15 amino acids. Germline loops: CDR1 KGHSH, CDR2 LQKENI. CDR3 nucleotides: TGTGCCAGCTCACCACTAGGACAGGGGTATACTGAAGCTTTCTTT. It encodes CASSPLGQGYTEAFF.

This clonotype was counted only a few times. J is TRBJ2-4 and V is TRBV29-1; D could derive from TRBD1 or TRBD2 (5 bases each). With 6 bases removed from V and 7 bases from J, the gap between germline ends came to 13 bases. The CDR3 is 12 amino acids. Germline V gene data show CDR1 as SQVTM and CDR2 as ANQGSEA. The CDR3 loop is CSVGVTMNIQYF. CDR3 bases: TGCAGCGTGGGGGTCACAATGAACATTCAGTACTTC.

The V call is TRBV7-2, the J call TRBJ1-3; D might be TRBD1 (5 bases). V was clipped by 1 base and J by 0 bases, with 13 bases between them. The CDR3 runs to 17 residues. Per germline, CDR1 SGHTA and CDR2 FQGNSA. CDR3 DNA: TGTGCCAGCAGCTTAGGGGGACCCATGAGCTCTGGAAACACCATATATTTT. Its protein is CASSLGGPMSSGNTIYF. The entire variable domain, with the rest obtained from reference TRBV7-2 and TRBJ1-3, is as follows: GAGVSQSPSNKVTEKGKDVELRCDPISGHTALYWYRQSLGQGLEFLIYFQGNSAPDKSGLPSDRFSAERTGGSVSTLTIQRTQQEDSAVYLCASSLGGPMSSGNTIYFGEGSWLTVV.

V usage is TRBV25-1 and J usage is TRBJ2-1; TRBD2 might be the D (6 bases). V was cut by 7 bases and J by 0 bases, with 16 bases left in between. CDR3 size: 16 residues. Per the germline V gene, CDR1 is MGHDK and CDR2 is SYGVNS. The CDR3 bases are TGTGCCAGCACCCCCCCCCAGGGAGGCTCCTACAATGAGCAGTTCTTC. It specifies CASTPPQGGSYNEQFF.

This chain connects TRBV3-1 to TRBJ2-7; no reliable D call. Germline CDR1 is LGHDT and CDR2 is YNNKEL (reference sequence). The CDR3 extends over 11 amino acids. Trimming removed 3 bases at V and 1 base at J, with 1 base between. As DNA, the CDR3 is TGTGCCAGCAGCCAGTCCTACGAGCAGTACTTC. This encodes CASSQSYEQYF.

V gene TRBV12-3 or TRBV12-4 combines with J gene TRBJ1-2; no clear D. The CDR3 has 10 residues. The ends were cut back, 5 bases at V and 4 bases at J, with 2 bases in the middle. The CDR3 bases are TGTGCCAGCAGTCGCTATGGCTACACCTTC. Protein product: CASSRYGYTF.

The chain has TRBV20-1 and TRBJ2-3; TRBD1 might be the D (6 bases). The CDR3 loop spans 16 amino acids. The V and J ends lost 2 bases and 0 bases respectively, with 15 bases between them. Germline V lookup: CDR1 DFQATT, CDR2 SNEGSKA (reference sequence). The chain's CDR3 is CSARLALGGSTDTQYF. CDR3 sequence (DNA): TGCAGTGCTAGACTAGCCCTAGGGGGAAGCACAGATACGCAGTATTTT.

Many counts were recorded for this clonotype. The CDR3 is CASRNNFSGHKQFF. CDR3 nucleotides: TGTGCCAGCAGGAATAACTTTTCGGGACACAAGCAGTTCTTC. The gene calls are TRBV6-2 or TRBV6-3 and TRBJ2-1; maybe TRBD1 (6 bases). Trimming removed 6 bases at V and 11 bases at J, with 20 bases between. CDR1 is MNHEY and CDR2 is SVGEGT in the germline V gene. This CDR3 region has 14 residues.

The table lists this clonotype with many counts. This rearrangement joins TRBV11-2 to TRBJ1-1, with no clear D. Germline CDR1 SGHAT, CDR2 FQNNGV. The CDR3 is made up of 15 amino acids. The V end lost 0 bases, the J end lost 1 base, and 9 bases lay between the germline ends. The CDR3 DNA is TGTGCCAGCAGCTTAGATGTGGGTTCGAACACTGAAGCTTTCTTT. Encoded protein: CASSLDVGSNTEAFF.

This clonotype was detected a few times. The chain recombines TRBV20-1 with TRBJ1-5, with 11 bases fitting TRBD1. The CDR3 is 15 residues long. Trimming took 3 bases from V and 5 from J; bases not matched to a gene: 6. Germline values: CDR1 DFQATT, CDR2 SNEGSKA (reference sequence). In nucleotides, the CDR3 is TGCAGTGCTAGCGCCGGGACAGGGGGGGATCAGCCCCAGCATTTT. This gives the protein CSASAGTGGDQPQHF.

This clonotype has only a few counts. This chain joins TRBV6-1 and TRBJ2-3; D gene ambiguous. The germline V gene has CDR1 MNHNS and CDR2 SASEGT. The germline V and J ends were trimmed by 0 bases and 5 bases, with 9 bases remaining between them. This CDR3 comprises 14 residues. The CDR3: CASSEAAEGDTQYF. The DNA of the CDR3 is TGTGCCAGCAGTGAAGCAGCCGAAGGAGATACGCAGTATTTT.

In nucleotides, the CDR3 is TGTGCCGGGATGTGGGGAGCCCACCGGGGGGCAGATACGCAGTATTTT. As protein: CAGMWGAHRGADTQYF. This chain uses TRBV7-3 with TRBJ2-3; 7 nucleotides match TRBD2. V trimming: 11 bases; J trimming: 4 bases; junction bases outside the gene matches: 18. The CDR3 has 16 residues. CDR1 and CDR2 (germline): SGHTA, FQGTGA.

The chain links TRBV11-2 to TRBJ2-5, with unresolved D. V was shortened by 2 bases and J by 5 bases, with 9 bases between the two germline ends. Germline CDR1 reads SGHAT; CDR2 reads FQNNGV. This CDR3 is built from 13 residues. The CDR3 loop reads CASSLNEVETQYF. For the CDR3, the DNA is TGTGCCAGCAGCTTAAACGAGGTTGAGACCCAGTACTTC.

This clonotype was counted ten times or more. The chain is built from TRBV29-1 and TRBJ2-2; possibly TRBD2 for D (5 bases). The CDR3 is 15 residues long. Per germline, CDR1 SQVTM and CDR2 ANQGSEA. The V gene lost 7 bases and the J gene lost 1 base, with 16 bases spanning the gap. The CDR3 sequence: CSAGGISLNTGELFF. The CDR3 coding sequence is TGCAGCGCCGGAGGTATTTCCTTGAACACCGGGGAGCTGTTTTTT.

This clonotype was seen ten or more times. This rearrangement joins TRBV6-6 to TRBJ1-6; 7 nucleotides agree with TRBD1. Germline CDR1 and CDR2: MNHNY and SVGAGI (reference sequence). With V trimmed by 2 bases and J by 15 bases, 4 bases remained unmatched. CDR3 length equals 12 residues. The CDR3 region is CASSYQTGSLHF. The CDR3 bases are TGTGCCAGCAGTTACCAGACAGGGAGCCTCCACTTT.

This clonotype was seen a handful of times. The junction departs from the called germline gene at one end, perhaps through a read error. The rearrangement joins TRBV7-7 to TRBJ1-1; weak D call: TRBD1 (6 bases). Germline lookup yields CDR1 SSHAT and CDR2 FNYEAQ (reference sequence). The CDR3 is made up of 14 amino acids. CDR3: CASSPPGANTEAFF. The CDR3 nucleotides read TGTGCTAGCAGCCCTCCGGGGGCTAACACTGAAGCTTTCTTT.

This clonotype has more than one count but fewer than ten. The chain combines TRBV6-5 with TRBJ1-1; 8 positions match TRBD1. The V and J ends lost 2 bases and 8 bases, in that order; junction bases with no gene match: 7. Germline values: CDR1 MNHEY, CDR2 SVGAGI. The CDR3 is made up of 14 amino acids. The CDR3 spells CASSYAGGEAEAFF. The CDR3 nucleotides read TGTGCCAGCAGTTACGCAGGGGGCGAGGCCGAAGCTTTCTTT.